This T cell receptor (beta chain) was recovered during a study of T cells in Graves' hyperthyroidism and ophthalmopathy. CDR3 length: 17 residues. Unmatched junction bases numbered 11, after V lost 6 bases and J lost 0 bases. Per the germline V gene, CDR1 is SNHLY and CDR2 is FYNNEI. The CDR3 regions of TCR beta were amplified from RNA transcripts. The TCR CDR3 first-round RT-PCR relied on the HTBI primer set. TCRdb itself ran the multiplex PCR reads through MiXCR, one entry per CDR3 protein. The table lists 500,000 to 800,000 distinct CDR3 sequences, about 45% of them singletons, with under 8.5% in the top ten.

This clonotype was sampled from an adult man with Graves' disease, either hyperthyroidism or ophthalmopathy (not recorded which). Sequences were obtained from peripheral blood or thyroid tissue (not recorded which). V usage is TRBV2 and J usage is TRBJ1-5; 7 nucleotides agree with TRBD1. CDR3 loop: CASSVGGGGGSNQPQHF. CDR3 sequence (DNA): TGTGCCAGCAGCGTTGGAGGGGGCGGGGGTAGCAATCAGCCCCAGCATTTT.